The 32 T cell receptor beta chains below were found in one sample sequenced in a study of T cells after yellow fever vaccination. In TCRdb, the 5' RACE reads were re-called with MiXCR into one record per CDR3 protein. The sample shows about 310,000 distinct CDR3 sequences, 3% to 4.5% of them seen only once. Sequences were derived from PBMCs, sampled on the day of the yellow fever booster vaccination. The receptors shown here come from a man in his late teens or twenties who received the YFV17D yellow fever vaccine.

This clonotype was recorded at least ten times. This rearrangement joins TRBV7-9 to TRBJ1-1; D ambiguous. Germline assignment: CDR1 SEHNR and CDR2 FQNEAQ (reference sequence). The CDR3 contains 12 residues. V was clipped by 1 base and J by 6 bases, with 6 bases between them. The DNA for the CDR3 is TGTGCCAGCAGCTTAGTTGTCGCTGAAGCTTTCTTT. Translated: CASSLVVAEAFF.

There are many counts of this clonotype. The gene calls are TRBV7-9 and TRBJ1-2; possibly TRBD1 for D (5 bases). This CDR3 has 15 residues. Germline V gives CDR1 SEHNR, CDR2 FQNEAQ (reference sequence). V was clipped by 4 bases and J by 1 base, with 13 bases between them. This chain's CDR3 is CASSSGTQLNYGYTF. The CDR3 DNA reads TGTGCCAGCAGCTCCGGGACCCAACTTAACTATGGCTACACCTTC.

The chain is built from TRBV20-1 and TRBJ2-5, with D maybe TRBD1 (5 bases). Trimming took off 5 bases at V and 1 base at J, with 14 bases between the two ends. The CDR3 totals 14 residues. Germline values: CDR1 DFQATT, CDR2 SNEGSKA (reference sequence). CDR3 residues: CSAPPGHPQETQYF. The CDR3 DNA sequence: TGCAGTGCTCCTCCAGGACACCCCCAAGAGACCCAGTACTTC.

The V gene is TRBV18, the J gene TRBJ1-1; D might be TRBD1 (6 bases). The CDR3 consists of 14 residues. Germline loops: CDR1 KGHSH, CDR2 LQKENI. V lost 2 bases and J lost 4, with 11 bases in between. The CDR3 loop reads CASSPGLRGTEAFF. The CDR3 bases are TGTGCCAGCTCACCAGGGCTCAGGGGCACTGAAGCTTTCTTT.

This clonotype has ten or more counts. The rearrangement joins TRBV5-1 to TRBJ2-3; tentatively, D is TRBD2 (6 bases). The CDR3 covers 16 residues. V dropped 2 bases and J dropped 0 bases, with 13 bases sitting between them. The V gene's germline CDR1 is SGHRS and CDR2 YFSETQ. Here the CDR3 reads CASSFPEGSSTDTQYF. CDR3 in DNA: TGCGCCAGCAGCTTCCCGGAGGGGTCGAGCACAGATACGCAGTATTTT.

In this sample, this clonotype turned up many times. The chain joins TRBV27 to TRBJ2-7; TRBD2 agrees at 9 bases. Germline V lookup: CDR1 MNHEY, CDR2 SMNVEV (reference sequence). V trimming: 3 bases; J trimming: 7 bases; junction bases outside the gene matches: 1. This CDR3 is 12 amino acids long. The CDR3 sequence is CASSLRGGEQYF. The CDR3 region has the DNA TGTGCCAGCAGTTTGCGGGGGGGGGAGCAGTACTTC.

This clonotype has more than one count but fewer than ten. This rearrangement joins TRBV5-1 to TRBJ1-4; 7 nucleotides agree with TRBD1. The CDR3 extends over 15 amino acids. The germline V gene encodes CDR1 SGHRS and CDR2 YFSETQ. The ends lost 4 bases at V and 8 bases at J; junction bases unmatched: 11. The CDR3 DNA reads TGCGCCAGCAGCCCGCTGACAGGGAGGAACGAAAAACTGTTTTTT. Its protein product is CASSPLTGRNEKLFF. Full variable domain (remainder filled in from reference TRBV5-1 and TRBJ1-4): KAGVTQTPRYLIKTRGQQVTLSCSPISGHRSVSWYQQTPGQGLQFLFEYFSETQRNKGNFPGRFSGRQFSNSRSEMNVSTLELGDSALYLCASSPLTGRNEKLFFGSGTQLSVL.

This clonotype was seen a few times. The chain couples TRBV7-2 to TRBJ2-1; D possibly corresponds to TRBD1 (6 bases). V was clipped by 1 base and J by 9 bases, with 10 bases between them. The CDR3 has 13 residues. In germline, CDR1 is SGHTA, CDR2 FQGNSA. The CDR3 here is CASSLEGVGEQFF. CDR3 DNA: TGTGCCAGCAGCTTAGAGGGGGTTGGTGAGCAGTTCTTC.

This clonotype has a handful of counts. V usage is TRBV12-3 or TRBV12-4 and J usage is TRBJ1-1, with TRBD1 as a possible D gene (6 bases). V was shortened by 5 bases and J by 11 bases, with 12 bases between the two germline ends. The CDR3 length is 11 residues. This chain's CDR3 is CASSQTGNAFF. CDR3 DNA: TGTGCCAGCAGTCAAACAGGGAATGCTTTCTTT.

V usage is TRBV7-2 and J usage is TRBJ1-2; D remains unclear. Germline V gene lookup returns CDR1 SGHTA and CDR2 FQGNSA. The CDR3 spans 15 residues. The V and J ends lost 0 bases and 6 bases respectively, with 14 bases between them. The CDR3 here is CASSLASAHQDGYTF. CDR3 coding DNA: TGTGCCAGCAGCTTAGCGAGCGCACATCAGGATGGCTACACCTTC.

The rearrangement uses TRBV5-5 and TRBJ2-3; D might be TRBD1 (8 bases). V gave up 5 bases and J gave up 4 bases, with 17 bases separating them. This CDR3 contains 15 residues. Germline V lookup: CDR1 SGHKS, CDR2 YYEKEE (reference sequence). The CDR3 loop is CASRQGGVGPDTQYF. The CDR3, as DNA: TGTGCCAGCAGACAGGGGGGGGTGGGCCCAGATACGCAGTATTTT. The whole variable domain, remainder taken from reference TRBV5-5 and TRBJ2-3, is DAGVTQSPTHLIKTRGQQVTLRCSPISGHKSVSWYQQVLGQGPQFIFQYYEKEERGRGNFPDRFSARQFPNYSSELNVNALLLGDSALYLCASRQGGVGPDTQYFGPGTRLTVL.

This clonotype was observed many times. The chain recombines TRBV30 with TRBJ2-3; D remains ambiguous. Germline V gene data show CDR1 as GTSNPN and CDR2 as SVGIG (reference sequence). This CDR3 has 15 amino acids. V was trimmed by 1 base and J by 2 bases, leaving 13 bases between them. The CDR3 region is CAWSEGRTSTDTQYF. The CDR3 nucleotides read TGTGCCTGGAGTGAAGGACGGACGTCCACAGATACGCAGTATTTT.

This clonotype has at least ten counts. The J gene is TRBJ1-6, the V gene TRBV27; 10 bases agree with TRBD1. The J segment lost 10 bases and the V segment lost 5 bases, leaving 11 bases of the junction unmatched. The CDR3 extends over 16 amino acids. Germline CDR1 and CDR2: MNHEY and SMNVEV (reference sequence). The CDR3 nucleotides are TGTGCCAGCAGTACCCCGGACAGGGGGATTTACTCACCCCTCCACTTT. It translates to CASSTPDRGIYSPLHF.

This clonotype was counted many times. This CDR3 is CASSLLRNEQFF. The CDR3 DNA follows: TGTGCCAGCAGCCTGCTGAGGAATGAGCAGTTCTTC. The chain combines TRBV25-1 with TRBJ2-1; D is unresolved. Germline values: CDR1 MGHDK, CDR2 SYGVNS. The CDR3 length is 12 residues. V lost 6 bases and J 7 bases, leaving 10 bases between the germline ends.

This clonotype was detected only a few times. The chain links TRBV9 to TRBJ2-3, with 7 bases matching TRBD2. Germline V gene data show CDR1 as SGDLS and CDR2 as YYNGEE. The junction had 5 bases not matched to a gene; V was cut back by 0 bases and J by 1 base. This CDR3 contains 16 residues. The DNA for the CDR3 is TGTGCCAGCAGCGTAGAGGAGGGGAGGGGCACAGATACGCAGTATTTT. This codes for CASSVEEGRGTDTQYF.

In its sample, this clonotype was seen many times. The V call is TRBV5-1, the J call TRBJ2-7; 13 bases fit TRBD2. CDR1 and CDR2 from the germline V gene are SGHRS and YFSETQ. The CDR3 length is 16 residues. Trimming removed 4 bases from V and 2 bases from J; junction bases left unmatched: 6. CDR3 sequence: CASSPLTSGGAYEQYF. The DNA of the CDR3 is TGCGCCAGCAGCCCCCTTACTAGCGGGGGGGCCTACGAGCAGTACTTC.

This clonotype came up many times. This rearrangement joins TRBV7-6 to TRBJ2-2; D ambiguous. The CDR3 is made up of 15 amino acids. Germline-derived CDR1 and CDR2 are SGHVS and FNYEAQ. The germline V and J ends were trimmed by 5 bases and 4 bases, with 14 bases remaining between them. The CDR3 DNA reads TGTGCCAGCAGCCCCGCCGGTTTGTCCACCGGGGAGCTGTTTTTT. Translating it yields CASSPAGLSTGELFF.

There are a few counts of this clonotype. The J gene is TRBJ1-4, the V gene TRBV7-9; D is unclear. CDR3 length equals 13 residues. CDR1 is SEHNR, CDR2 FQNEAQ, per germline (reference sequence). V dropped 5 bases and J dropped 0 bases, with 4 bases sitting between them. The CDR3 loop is CASSDSTNEKLFF. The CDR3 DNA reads TGTGCCAGCAGCGACTCAACTAATGAAAAACTGTTTTTT.

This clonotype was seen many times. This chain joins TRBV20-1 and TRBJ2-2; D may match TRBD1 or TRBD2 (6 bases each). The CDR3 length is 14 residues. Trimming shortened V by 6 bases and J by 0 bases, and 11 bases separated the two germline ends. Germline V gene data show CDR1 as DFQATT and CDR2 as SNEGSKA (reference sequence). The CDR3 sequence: CSAVGGSNTGELFF. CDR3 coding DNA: TGCAGTGCGGTGGGGGGCTCGAACACCGGGGAGCTGTTTTTT.

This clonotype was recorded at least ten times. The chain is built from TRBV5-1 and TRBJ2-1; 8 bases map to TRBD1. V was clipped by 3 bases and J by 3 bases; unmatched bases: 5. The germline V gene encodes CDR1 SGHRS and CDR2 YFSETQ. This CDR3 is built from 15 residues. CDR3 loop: CASSSTGENYNEQFF. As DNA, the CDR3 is TGCGCCAGCAGCTCGACAGGGGAAAACTACAATGAGCAGTTCTTC.

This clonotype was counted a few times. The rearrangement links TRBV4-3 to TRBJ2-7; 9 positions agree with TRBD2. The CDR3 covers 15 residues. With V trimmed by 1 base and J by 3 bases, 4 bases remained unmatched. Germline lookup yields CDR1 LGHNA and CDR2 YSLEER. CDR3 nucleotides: TGCGCCAGCAGCCAAGTCCCGCGGGGGGGCTACGAGCAGTACTTC. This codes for CASSQVPRGGYEQYF.

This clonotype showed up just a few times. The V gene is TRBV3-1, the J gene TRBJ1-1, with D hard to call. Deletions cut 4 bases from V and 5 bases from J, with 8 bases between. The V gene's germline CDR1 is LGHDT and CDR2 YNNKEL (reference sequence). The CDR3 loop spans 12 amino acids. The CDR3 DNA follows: TGTGCCAGCAGCCCGCTCTGGACTGAAGCTTTCTTT. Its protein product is CASSPLWTEAFF.

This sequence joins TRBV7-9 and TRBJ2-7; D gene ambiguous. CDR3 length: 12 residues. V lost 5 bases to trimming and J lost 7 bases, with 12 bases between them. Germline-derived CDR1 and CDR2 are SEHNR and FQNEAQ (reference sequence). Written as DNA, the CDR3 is TGTGCCAGCAGCCCGGGTAGCAGTGAGCAGTACTTC. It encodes CASSPGSSEQYF.

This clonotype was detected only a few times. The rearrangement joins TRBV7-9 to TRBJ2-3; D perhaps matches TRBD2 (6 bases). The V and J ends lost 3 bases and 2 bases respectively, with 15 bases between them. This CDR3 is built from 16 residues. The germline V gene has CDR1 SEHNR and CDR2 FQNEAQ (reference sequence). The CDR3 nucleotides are TGTGCCAGCAGCTTTCAGCGGGCCCCTGACACAGATACGCAGTATTTT. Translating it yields CASSFQRAPDTDTQYF.

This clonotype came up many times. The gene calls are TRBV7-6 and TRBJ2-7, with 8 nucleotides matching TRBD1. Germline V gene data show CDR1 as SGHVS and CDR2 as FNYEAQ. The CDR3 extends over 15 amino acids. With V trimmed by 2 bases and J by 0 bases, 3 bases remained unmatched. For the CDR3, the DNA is TGTGCCAGCAGCTTACGACAGGGGAGCTCCTACGAGCAGTACTTC. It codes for CASSLRQGSSYEQYF.

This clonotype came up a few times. CDR3: CASSLGQGALTEAFF. In DNA form, the CDR3 reads TGTGCCAGCAGTCTGGGACAGGGGGCTTTAACTGAAGCTTTCTTT. This chain links TRBV6-1 with TRBJ1-1; TRBD1 matches 12 bases. Germline lookup yields CDR1 MNHNS and CDR2 SASEGT. The CDR3 length is 15 residues. The junction had 6 bases not matched to a gene; V was cut back by 5 bases and J by 5 bases.

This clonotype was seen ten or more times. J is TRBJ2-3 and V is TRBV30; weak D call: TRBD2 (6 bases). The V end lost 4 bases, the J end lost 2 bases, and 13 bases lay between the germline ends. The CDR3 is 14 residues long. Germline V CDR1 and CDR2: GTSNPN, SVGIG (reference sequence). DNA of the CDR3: TGTGCCTGGACCGTCGGGGGTATCACAGATACGCAGTATTTT. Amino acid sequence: CAWTVGGITDTQYF.

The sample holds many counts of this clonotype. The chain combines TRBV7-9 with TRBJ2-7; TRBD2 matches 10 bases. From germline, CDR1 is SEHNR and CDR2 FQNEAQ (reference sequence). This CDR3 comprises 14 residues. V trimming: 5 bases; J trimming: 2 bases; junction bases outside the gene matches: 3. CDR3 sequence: CASSAGLAAYEQYF. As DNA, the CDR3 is TGTGCCAGCAGCGCAGGACTAGCGGCCTACGAGCAGTACTTC. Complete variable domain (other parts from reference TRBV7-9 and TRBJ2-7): DTGVSQNPRHKITKRGQNVTFRCDPISEHNRLYWYRQTLGQGPEFLTYFQNEAQLEKSRLLSDRFSAERPKGSFSTLEIQRTEQGDSAMYLCASSAGLAAYEQYFGPGTRLTVT.

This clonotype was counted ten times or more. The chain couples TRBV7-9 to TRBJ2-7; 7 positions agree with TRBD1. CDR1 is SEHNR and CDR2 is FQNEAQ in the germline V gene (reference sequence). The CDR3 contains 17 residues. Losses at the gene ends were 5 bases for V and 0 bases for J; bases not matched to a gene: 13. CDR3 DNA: TGTGCCAGCAGCCCCGTGCCGGGACAGCCTAGCTCCTACGAGCAGTACGTC. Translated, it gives CASSPVPGQPSSYEQYV.

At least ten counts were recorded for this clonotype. The DNA for the CDR3 is TGTGCCAGCAGCCCGGACAGGACGTATGGCTACACCTTC. It translates to CASSPDRTYGYTF. The chain uses TRBV7-2 and TRBJ1-2, with 7 bases matching TRBD1. There are 13 residues in the CDR3. Germline CDR1 SGHTA, CDR2 FQGNSA. J lost 5 bases, V lost 5 bases, and 5 bases had no gene match.

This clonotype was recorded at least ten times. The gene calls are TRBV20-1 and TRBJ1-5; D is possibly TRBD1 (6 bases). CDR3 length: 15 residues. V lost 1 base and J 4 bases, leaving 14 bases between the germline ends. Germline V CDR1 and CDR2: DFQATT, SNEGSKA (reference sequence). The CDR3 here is CSARGSGQRNQPQHF. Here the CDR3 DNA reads TGCAGTGCTAGAGGGTCCGGACAGCGAAATCAGCCCCAGCATTTT.

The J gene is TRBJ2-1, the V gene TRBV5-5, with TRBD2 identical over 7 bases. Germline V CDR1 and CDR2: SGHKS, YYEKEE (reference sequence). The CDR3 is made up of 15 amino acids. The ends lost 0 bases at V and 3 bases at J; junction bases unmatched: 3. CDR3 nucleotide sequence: TGTGCCAGCAGCTTGGAAACTAGCGACTACAATGAGCAGTTCTTC. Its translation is CASSLETSDYNEQFF.